This T cell receptor (beta chain) was sequenced during a study of graft-versus-host responses after intestinal transplantation. Study overall: Every recipient underwent anti-thymocyte globulin induction, then tacrolimus and steroids for roughly 3 years.

Only in-frame clones appear in the TCRdb table, and some are missing; sequencing was by immunoSEQ multiplex PCR. The table includes over 100,000 clones, 90% to 95% detected once. Study outcomes and limitations: When patients had graft-donor T cell macrochimerism, their allografts held high graft-versus-host to host-versus-graft clonal ratios. Recipient bone marrow held GvH clones, some seen earlier in ileum or blood.

Trimming cost V 6 bases and J 3 bases; bases outside gene matches: 0. The CDR3 length is 12 residues. CDR1 is LNHDA and CDR2 is SQIVND in the germline V gene (reference sequence). For this clone: Its target is unknown.

The sequence derives from a human donor who was the organ donor for an intestinal transplant. Sequencing was performed on unstimulated CD4+ T cells sorted from spleen or lymph node cells, taken before transplant. J is TRBJ1-1 and V is TRBV19; 8 nucleotides agree with TRBD1. For the CDR3, the DNA is TGTGCCAGTAGCAGGGGGCACACTGAAGCTTTCTTT. Amino acids: CASSRGHTEAFF.